The 24 T cell receptor beta chains below come from one sample, sequenced in a study of shared clonotypes between healthy human individuals. Clones were read by immunoSEQ multiplex PCR, and TCRdb kept only the in-frame ones, dropping some. The data hold about 980,000 clones, with approximately 80% observed a single time. The specimen sequenced was memory CD4+ T cells sorted from blood. Specified subset: CD45RA-negative fraction. These receptors were taken from a man aged 18 to 29 in good health.

The rearrangement links TRBV30 to TRBJ1-1; maybe TRBD1 (5 bases). V lost 1 base and J 8 bases, leaving 8 bases between the germline ends. The length of the CDR3 is 11 residues. Germline values: CDR1 GTSNPN, CDR2 SVGIG (reference sequence). The CDR3 reads CAWSAREEAFF. The CDR3 bases are TGTGCCTGGAGTGCCAGGGAAGAAGCTTTCTTT.

This clone appeared a single time. The genes are TRBV27 and TRBJ2-7, with D perhaps assigned TRBD1 or TRBD2 (5 bases each). The CDR3 covers 14 residues. V lost 5 bases and J lost 5, with 16 bases in between. Germline CDR1 MNHEY, CDR2 SMNVEV (reference sequence). DNA of the CDR3: TGTGCCAGCAGTGGAGGTAACAGGTTCCACGAGCAGTACTTC. This sequence encodes CASSGGNRFHEQYF.

Concerning this clone itself: A much larger clone lies a single base off, so this may be a read error. The V and J genes are TRBV2 and TRBJ1-1; 8 bases are shared with TRBD1. J lost 6 bases, V lost 5 bases, and 14 bases had no gene match. The CDR3 is 16 amino acids. Looked up from germline, CDR1 is SNHLY and CDR2 is FYNNEI. Written as DNA, the CDR3 is TGTGCCAGCAGTAAACGCCTAGAACAGGGGGAACCTGAAGCTTTCTTT. Translation gives CASSKRLEQGEPEAFF.

This clone was seen more than once but under ten times. V and J are TRBV6-5 and TRBJ1-6, with TRBD1 identical over 7 bases. The CDR3 extends over 14 amino acids. J was trimmed by 8 bases and V by 6 bases; bases with no gene match: 7. Per the germline V gene, CDR1 is MNHEY and CDR2 is SVGAGI. CDR3 loop: CASRPTGTHSPLHF. CDR3 in DNA: TGTGCCAGCAGGCCGACAGGGACACATTCACCCCTCCACTTT.

The chain employs TRBV6-1 and TRBJ2-3, with D perhaps assigned TRBD1 or TRBD2 (5 bases each). CDR3 length: 14 residues. Germline V lookup: CDR1 MNHNS, CDR2 SASEGT. V dropped 3 bases and J dropped 8 bases, with 15 bases sitting between them. The CDR3 DNA sequence: TGTGCCAGCAGTGAGAAGGAGAGGGGTCCTACGCAGTATTTT. Protein product: CASSEKERGPTQYF.

The chain has TRBV28 and TRBJ2-7; 7 bases are a match to TRBD1. This CDR3 has 16 amino acids. Germline V gene lookup returns CDR1 MDHEN and CDR2 SYDVKM. Germline trimming cut 2 bases from V and 2 bases from J; bases unmatched to any gene: 9. CDR3 sequence: CASSLPRGPRPYEQYF. The CDR3 nucleotides are TGTGCCAGCAGTTTACCGAGGGGGCCTAGGCCCTACGAGCAGTACTTC.

This clone was seen just once. The chain uses TRBV28 and TRBJ2-5; TRBD1 matches 7 bases. V gave up 3 bases and J gave up 5 bases; unmatched junction bases: 0. This CDR3 is built from 12 residues. Germline CDR1 reads MDHEN; CDR2 reads SYDVKM. The CDR3 region is CASSLDRETQYF. The DNA of the CDR3 is TGTGCCAGCAGTTTGGACAGGGAGACCCAGTACTTC.

The V and J genes are TRBV15 and TRBJ2-3, with TRBD2 matching 9 bases. Germline CDR1 and CDR2: LNHNV and YYDKDF (reference sequence). The CDR3 has 16 residues. The V segment lost 1 base and the J segment 2 bases; nucleotides outside the gene matches: 4. The CDR3 DNA reads TGTGCCACCAGCAGAGGAGCGGGAGGTGACACAGATACGCAGTATTTT. Encoded protein: CATSRGAGGDTDTQYF. Looking up the rest from reference TRBV15 and TRBJ2-3 gives the full variable domain: DAMVIQNPRYQVTQFGKPVTLSCSQTLNHNVMYWYQQKSSQAPKLLFHYYDKDFNNEADTPDNFQSRRPNTSFCFLDIRSPGLGDTAMYLCATSRGAGGDTDTQYFGPGTRLTVL.

The chain links TRBV14 to TRBJ1-3; no firm D call. There are 12 residues in the CDR3. The germline V gene has CDR1 SGHDN and CDR2 FVKESK. Trimming left V 4 bases short and J 4 bases short, with 5 bases between. CDR3 sequence: CASSPPGNTIYF. CDR3 DNA: TGTGCCAGCAGCCCCCCGGGAAACACCATATATTTT.

This chain uses TRBV5-4 with TRBJ2-6, with D hard to call. The CDR3 totals 14 residues. Germline V lookup: CDR1 SGHNT, CDR2 YYREEE (reference sequence). Between the trimmed V and J ends, which lost 4 bases and 0 bases, there was a span of 5 bases. CDR3 loop: CASSALSGANVLTF. CDR3 nucleotides: TGTGCCAGCAGCGCCCTCTCTGGGGCCAACGTCCTGACTTTC.

This chain connects TRBV5-4 to TRBJ1-6; D is uncertain. Trimming took 0 bases from V and 10 from J, leaving 8 bases between them. Germline CDR1 SGHNT, CDR2 YYREEE (reference sequence). The CDR3 has 13 amino acids. The CDR3 coding sequence is TGTGCCAGCAGCTTGGGGTCTAACTCACCCCTCCACTTT. This translates into CASSLGSNSPLHF.

This clone was counted between two and nine times. This chain's CDR3 is CASSPWGSGNTIYF. As DNA, the CDR3 is TGTGCCAGCAGCCCCTGGGGTTCTGGAAACACCATATATTTT. This chain links TRBV7-9 with TRBJ1-3; the D is unclear. V was trimmed by 5 bases and J by 1 base, leaving 9 bases between them. This CDR3 comprises 14 residues. Germline-derived CDR1 and CDR2 are SEHNR and FQNEAQ (reference sequence).

The genes are TRBV11-2 and TRBJ1-2, with D possibly being TRBD1 (5 bases). The CDR3 runs to 15 residues. V lost 1 base and J 8 bases, leaving 17 bases between the germline ends. In germline, CDR1 is SGHAT, CDR2 FQNNGV. The CDR3, as DNA: TGTGCCAGCAGCTTAGGGGGCCAGGGTCTCTACGGCTACACCTTC. Its protein is CASSLGGQGLYGYTF.

V usage is TRBV20-1 and J usage is TRBJ2-7; D is unclear. The CDR3 length is 11 residues. Germline V gives CDR1 DFQATT, CDR2 SNEGSKA (reference sequence). Trimming stripped 6 bases from V and 3 bases from J, with 9 bases between. The CDR3 DNA reads TGCAGTGCCACTTCCAGCTACGAGCAGTACTTC. Amino acids: CSATSSYEQYF.

The rearrangement uses TRBV29-1 and TRBJ2-5; possible D gene TRBD2, 6 bases. The CDR3 is 13 amino acids. The germline V and J ends were trimmed by 7 bases and 5 bases, with 17 bases remaining between them. The V gene's germline CDR1 is SQVTM and CDR2 ANQGSEA. The CDR3 nucleotides read TGCAGCGCTGGCTCGGGAGCTAGGGAGACCCAGTACTTC. As protein: CSAGSGARETQYF. The whole variable domain, filled in from reference TRBV29-1 and TRBJ2-5, reads SAVISQKPSRDICQRGTSLTIQCQVDSQVTMMFWYRQQPGQSLTLIATANQGSEATYESGFVIDKFPISRPNLTFSTLTVSNMSPEDSSIYLCSAGSGARETQYFGPGTRLLVL.

The chain combines TRBV27 with TRBJ1-1, with TRBD1 identical over 7 bases. The V gene end was trimmed by 5 bases and the J gene end by 4 bases; junction bases not matched to a gene: 13. Germline V gene lookup returns CDR1 MNHEY and CDR2 SMNVEV (reference sequence). This CDR3 spans 16 amino acids. CDR3 amino acids: CASSTPDRARGTEAFF. The CDR3 DNA reads as TGTGCCAGCAGTACTCCTGACAGGGCTCGGGGCACTGAAGCTTTCTTT.

This clone has just a few counts. As DNA, the CDR3 is TGCAGCGGGTCAGGGTACATGGGGGGCTACACCTTC. Translating it yields CSGSGYMGGYTF. V gene TRBV29-1 combines with J gene TRBJ1-2, with D perhaps TRBD1 (5 bases). Trimming took 7 bases from V and 8 from J, leaving 17 bases between them. The CDR3 is made up of 12 amino acids. Germline lookup yields CDR1 SQVTM and CDR2 ANQGSEA. Drawing the rest from reference TRBV29-1 and TRBJ1-2, the complete variable domain is SAVISQKPSRDICQRGTSLTIQCQVDSQVTMMFWYRQQPGQSLTLIATANQGSEATYESGFVIDKFPISRPNLTFSTLTVSNMSPEDSSIYLCSGSGYMGGYTFGSGTRLTVV.

The chain recombines TRBV5-1 with TRBJ1-6, with a possible D match to TRBD1 (5 bases). The CDR3 is made up of 18 amino acids. Germline CDR1 reads SGHRS; CDR2 reads YFSETQ. V was trimmed by 5 bases and J by 0 bases, leaving 18 bases between them. The CDR3 DNA is TGCGCCAGCAGATATACGGGGCCGATGAGCTCCTATAATTCACCCCTCCACTTT. Translated: CASRYTGPMSSYNSPLHF. Full variable domain (missing parts from reference TRBV5-1 and TRBJ1-6): KAGVTQTPRYLIKTRGQQVTLSCSPISGHRSVSWYQQTPGQGLQFLFEYFSETQRNKGNFPGRFSGRQFSNSRSEMNVSTLELGDSALYLCASRYTGPMSSYNSPLHFGNGTRLTVT.

The rearrangement uses TRBV6-1 and TRBJ1-3; the D gene is possibly TRBD1 (6 bases). The CDR3 runs 14 residues. Germline V gene sequence: CDR1 MNHNS, CDR2 SASEGT. V lost 3 bases, J lost 4 bases, and 10 bases lay in between. The DNA of the CDR3 is TGTGCCAGCAGTGAGGGGGCGAAAGGAAACACCATATATTTT. Residues: CASSEGAKGNTIYF.

The gene calls are TRBV27 and TRBJ1-2; 9 bases fit TRBD1. J was trimmed by 2 bases and V by 5 bases; bases with no gene match: 3. The CDR3 spans 14 residues. Germline values: CDR1 MNHEY, CDR2 SMNVEV (reference sequence). CDR3 amino acids: CASSTGGWNYGYTF. The CDR3, as DNA: TGTGCCAGCAGTACAGGGGGCTGGAACTATGGCTACACCTTC.

The chain has TRBV27 and TRBJ1-2; D gene unclear. V gave up 6 bases and J gave up 0 bases, with 2 bases separating them. Germline V lookup: CDR1 MNHEY, CDR2 SMNVEV (reference sequence). CDR3 length: 11 amino acids. CDR3 DNA sequence: TGTGCCAGCAGATCTAACTATGGCTACACCTTC. Protein: CASRSNYGYTF.

Turning to this clone: This probably arose from a read error, given a far larger clone one base away. Other DNA sequences of this sample code for an identical CDR3. The rearrangement uses TRBV28 and TRBJ1-5; D remains ambiguous. Looked up from germline, CDR1 is MDHEN and CDR2 is SYDVKM. Trimming removed 6 bases from V and 2 bases from J, with 8 bases in between. The CDR3 totals 13 residues. CDR3 DNA: TGTGCCAGCAGCCGACGGGGCAATCAGCCCCAGCATTTT. Encoded protein: CASSRRGNQPQHF.

The V gene is TRBV10-1, the J gene TRBJ2-1, with unresolved D. CDR1 is WNHNN, CDR2 SYGVQD, per germline (reference sequence). The CDR3 runs 15 residues. V lost 0 bases and J lost 7, with 13 bases in between. The CDR3 bases are TGCGCCAGCAGTGAGTCGAGAGGAGCCCCAAATGAGCAGTTCTTC. This encodes CASSESRGAPNEQFF.

The chain couples TRBV30 to TRBJ1-3; no reliable D call. Germline V gene data show CDR1 as GTSNPN and CDR2 as SVGIG (reference sequence). Trimming cost V 5 bases and J 0 bases, with 11 bases left between them. The CDR3 sequence is 14 residues long. The DNA of the CDR3 is TGTGCCTGGGCTCCCCTCATCTCTGGAAACACCATATATTTT. Translated: CAWAPLISGNTIYF.